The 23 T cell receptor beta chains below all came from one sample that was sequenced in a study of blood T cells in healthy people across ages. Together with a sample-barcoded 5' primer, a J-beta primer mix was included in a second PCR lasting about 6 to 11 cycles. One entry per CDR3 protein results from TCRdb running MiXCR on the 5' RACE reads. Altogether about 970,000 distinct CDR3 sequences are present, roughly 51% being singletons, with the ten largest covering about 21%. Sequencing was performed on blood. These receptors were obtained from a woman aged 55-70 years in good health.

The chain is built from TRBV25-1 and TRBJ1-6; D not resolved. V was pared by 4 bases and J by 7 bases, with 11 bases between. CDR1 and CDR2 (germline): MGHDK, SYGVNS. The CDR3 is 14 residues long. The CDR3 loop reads CASSGAGSNSPLHF. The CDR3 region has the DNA TGTGCCAGCAGTGGCGCAGGTTCCAATTCACCCCTCCACTTT.

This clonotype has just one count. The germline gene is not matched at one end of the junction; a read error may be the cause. The CDR3 DNA is TGCGCCGGCAGCCAAGGGCCCCTTGGCTACGAGCAGTACTTC. Translating gives CAGSQGPLGYEQYF. The V and J genes are TRBV4-1 and TRBJ2-7; D gene uncertain. The germline CDR1 and CDR2 sequences are MGHRA and YSYEKL. CDR3 length: 14 residues.

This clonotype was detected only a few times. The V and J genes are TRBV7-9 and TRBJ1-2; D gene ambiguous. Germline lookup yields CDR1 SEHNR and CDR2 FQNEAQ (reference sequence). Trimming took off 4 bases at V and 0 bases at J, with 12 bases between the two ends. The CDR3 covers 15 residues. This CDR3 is CASSSSGAPNYGYTF. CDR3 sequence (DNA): TGTGCCAGCAGCTCGTCGGGAGCCCCTAACTATGGCTACACCTTC. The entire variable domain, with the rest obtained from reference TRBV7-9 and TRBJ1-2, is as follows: DTGVSQNPRHKITKRGQNVTFRCDPISEHNRLYWYRQTLGQGPEFLTYFQNEAQLEKSRLLSDRFSAERPKGSFSTLEIQRTEQGDSAMYLCASSSSGAPNYGYTFGSGTRLTVV.

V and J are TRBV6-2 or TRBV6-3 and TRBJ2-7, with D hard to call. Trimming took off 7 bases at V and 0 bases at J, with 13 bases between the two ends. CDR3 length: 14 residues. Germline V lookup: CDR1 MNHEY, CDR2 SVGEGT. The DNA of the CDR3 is TGTGCCAGCAAGTGGGATCCCCCCTCCTACGAGCAGTACTTC. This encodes CASKWDPPSYEQYF.

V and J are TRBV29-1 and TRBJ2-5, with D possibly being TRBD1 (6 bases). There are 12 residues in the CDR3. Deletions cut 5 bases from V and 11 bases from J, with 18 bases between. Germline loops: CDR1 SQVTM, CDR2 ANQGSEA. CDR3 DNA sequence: TGCAGCGTTAAACAGGGTGGCCATGAGCAGTACTTC. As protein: CSVKQGGHEQYF.

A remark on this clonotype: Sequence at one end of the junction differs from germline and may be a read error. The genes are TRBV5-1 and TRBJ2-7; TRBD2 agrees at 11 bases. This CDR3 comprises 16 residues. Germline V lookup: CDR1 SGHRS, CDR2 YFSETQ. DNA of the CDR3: TGCACCAGCAGCTTGGGCCCTAGCGGGAGGTCGTACGAGCAGTACTTC. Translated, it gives CTSSLGPSGRSYEQYF.

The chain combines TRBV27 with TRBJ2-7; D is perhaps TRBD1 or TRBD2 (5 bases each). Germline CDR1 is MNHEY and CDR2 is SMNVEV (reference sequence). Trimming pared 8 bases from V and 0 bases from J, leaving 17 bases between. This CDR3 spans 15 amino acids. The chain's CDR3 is CASGVGAGVSYEQYF. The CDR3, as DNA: TGTGCCAGCGGGGTAGGGGCGGGTGTCTCCTACGAGCAGTACTTC.

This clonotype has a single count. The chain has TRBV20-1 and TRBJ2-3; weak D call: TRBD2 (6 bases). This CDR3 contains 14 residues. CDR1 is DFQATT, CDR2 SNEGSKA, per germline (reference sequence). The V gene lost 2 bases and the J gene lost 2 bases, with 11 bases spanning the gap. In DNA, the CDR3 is TGCAGTGCTAGAAGGGAGGCGGCCACAGATACGCAGTATTTT. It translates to CSARREAATDTQYF.

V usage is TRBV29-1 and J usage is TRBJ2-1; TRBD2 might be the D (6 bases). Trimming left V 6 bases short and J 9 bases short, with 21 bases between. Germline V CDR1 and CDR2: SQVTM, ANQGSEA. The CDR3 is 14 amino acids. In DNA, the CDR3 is TGCAGCGTGAATTGGAGGGCCGATTCTCCTGAGCAGTTCTTC. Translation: CSVNWRADSPEQFF.

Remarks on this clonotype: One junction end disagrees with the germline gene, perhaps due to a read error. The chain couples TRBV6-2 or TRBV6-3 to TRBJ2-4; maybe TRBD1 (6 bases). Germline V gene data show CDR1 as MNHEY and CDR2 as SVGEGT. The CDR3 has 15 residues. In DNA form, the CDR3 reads TGTGCCAGCAGTTACAGAAGGCAGGCGAGGGACATTCGGTACTTC. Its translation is CASSYRRQARDIRYF.

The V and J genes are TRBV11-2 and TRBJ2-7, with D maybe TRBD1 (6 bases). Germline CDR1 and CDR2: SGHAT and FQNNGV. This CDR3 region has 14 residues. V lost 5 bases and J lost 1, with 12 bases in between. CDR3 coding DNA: TGTGCCAGCAGCCGATATACAGGGTCCTACGAGCAGTACTTC. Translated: CASSRYTGSYEQYF.

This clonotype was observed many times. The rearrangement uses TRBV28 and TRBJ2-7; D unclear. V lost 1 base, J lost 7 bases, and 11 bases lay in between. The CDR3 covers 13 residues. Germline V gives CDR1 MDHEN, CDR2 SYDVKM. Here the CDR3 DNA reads TGTGCCAGCAGTTTATTTGGTTTTGGGGAGCAGTACTTC. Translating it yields CASSLFGFGEQYF.

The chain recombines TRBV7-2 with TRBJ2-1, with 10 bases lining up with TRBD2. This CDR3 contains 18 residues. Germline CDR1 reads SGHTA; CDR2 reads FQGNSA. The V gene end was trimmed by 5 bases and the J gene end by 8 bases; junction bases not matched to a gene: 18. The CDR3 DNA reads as TGTGCCAGCAGCCTACTTATCTCGACCAGCGGGAGGGCCGATGAGCAGTTCTTC. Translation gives CASSLLISTSGRADEQFF.

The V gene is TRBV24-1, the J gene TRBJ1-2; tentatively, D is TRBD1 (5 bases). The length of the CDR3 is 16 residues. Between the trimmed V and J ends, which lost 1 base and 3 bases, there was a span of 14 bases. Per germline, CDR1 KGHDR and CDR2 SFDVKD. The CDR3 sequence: CATSDFNFGTHYGYTF. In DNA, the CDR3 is TGTGCCACCAGTGATTTTAATTTTGGGACCCACTATGGCTACACCTTC.

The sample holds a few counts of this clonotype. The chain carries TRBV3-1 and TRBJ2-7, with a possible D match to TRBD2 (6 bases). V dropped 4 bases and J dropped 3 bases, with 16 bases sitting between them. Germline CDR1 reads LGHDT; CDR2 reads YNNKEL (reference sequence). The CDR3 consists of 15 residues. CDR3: CASSPGGSGLYEQYF. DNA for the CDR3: TGTGCCAGCAGCCCCGGTGGTAGCGGACTCTACGAGCAGTACTTC.

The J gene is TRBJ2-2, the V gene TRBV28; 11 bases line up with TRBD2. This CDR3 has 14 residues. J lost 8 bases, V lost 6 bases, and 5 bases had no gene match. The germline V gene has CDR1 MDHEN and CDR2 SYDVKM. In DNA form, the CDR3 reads TGTGCCAGCAGCTATGCTAGCGGGAGGGGGGAGCTGTTTTTT. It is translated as CASSYASGRGELFF.

The CDR3 DNA reads as TGTGCCACCAGCAGTAAATTAGTGGTTGGAGATACGCAGTATTTT. Amino acid sequence: CATSSKLVVGDTQYF. The chain carries TRBV15 and TRBJ2-3; D unresolved. The CDR3 has 15 residues. V lost 3 bases to trimming and J lost 5 bases, with 15 bases between them. Germline lookup yields CDR1 LNHNV and CDR2 YYDKDF (reference sequence).

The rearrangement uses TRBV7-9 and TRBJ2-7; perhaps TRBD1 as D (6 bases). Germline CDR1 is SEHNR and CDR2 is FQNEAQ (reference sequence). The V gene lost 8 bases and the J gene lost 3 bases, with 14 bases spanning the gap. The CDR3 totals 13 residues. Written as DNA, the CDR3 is TGTGCCAGCGGCGTGGGGGCAATCTACGAGCAGTACTTC. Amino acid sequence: CASGVGAIYEQYF.

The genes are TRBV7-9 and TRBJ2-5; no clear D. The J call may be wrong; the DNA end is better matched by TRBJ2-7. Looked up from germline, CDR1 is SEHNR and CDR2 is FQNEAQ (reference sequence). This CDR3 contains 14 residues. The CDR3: CASSTLGKFSEQYF. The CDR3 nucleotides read TGTGCCAGCAGCACCTTAGGGAAGTTTAGCGAGCAGTACTTC.

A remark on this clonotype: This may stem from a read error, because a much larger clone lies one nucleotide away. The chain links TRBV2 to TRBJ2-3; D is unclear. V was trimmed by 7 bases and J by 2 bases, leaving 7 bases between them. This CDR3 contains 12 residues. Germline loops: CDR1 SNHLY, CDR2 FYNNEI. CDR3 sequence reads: CASMANTDTQYF. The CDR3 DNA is TGTGCCAGCATGGCCAACACAGATACGCAGTATTTT.

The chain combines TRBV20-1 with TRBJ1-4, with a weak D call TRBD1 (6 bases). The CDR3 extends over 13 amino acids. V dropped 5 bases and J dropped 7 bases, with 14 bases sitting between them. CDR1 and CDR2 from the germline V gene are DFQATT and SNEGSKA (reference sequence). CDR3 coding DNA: TGCAGTGCTCGGGGGCACAGAGGTGAAAAACTGTTTTTT. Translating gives CSARGHRGEKLFF.

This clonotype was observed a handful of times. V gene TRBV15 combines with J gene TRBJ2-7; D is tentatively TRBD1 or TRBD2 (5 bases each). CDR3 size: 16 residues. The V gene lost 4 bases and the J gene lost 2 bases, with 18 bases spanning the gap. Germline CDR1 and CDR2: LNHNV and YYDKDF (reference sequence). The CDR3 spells CATSISGAQGPYEQYF. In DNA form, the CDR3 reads TGTGCCACCAGCATCTCTGGGGCGCAGGGACCCTACGAGCAGTACTTC.

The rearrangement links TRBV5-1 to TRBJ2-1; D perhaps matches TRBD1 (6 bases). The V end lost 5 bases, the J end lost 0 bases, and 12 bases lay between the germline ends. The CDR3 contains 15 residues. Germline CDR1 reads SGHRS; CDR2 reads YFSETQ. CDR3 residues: CASSYQGSSYNEQFF. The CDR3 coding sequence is TGCGCCAGCAGTTACCAGGGGAGCTCCTACAATGAGCAGTTCTTC.